A selection of T cell receptor beta chains follows, all from one sample in a study of vaccination effects on CD4 cells after COVID-19. Only in-frame clones appear in the TCRdb table, and some are missing; sequencing was by immunoSEQ multiplex PCR. The sample carries tens of thousands of clones, roughly 76% recorded once. Their recognized antigens are unknown. The sample here was CD4+ T cells from PBMCs cultured with HCoV-OC43 spike peptides, taken before COVID-19 vaccination. These receptor sequences come from a human donor who received a COVID-19 vaccine. Each CDR3 is given with its conserved first and last residue. Each record gives: D gene, J gene, V gene, clone size, CDR3 protein, CDR3 DNA. A D gene is named only where the DNA matches it firmly. Size values are once, few and many counts, or a class for expanded clones, and some rows have none.

NA	TRBJ2-3	TRBV18	NA	CASSTGPGADTQYF	TGTGCCAGCTCGACAGGCCCCGGCGCAGATACGCAGTATTTT
NA	TRBJ2-3	TRBV27	few	CASRQPFMGGGSTDTQYF	TGTGCCAGCAGGCAACCCTTTATGGGAGGGGGTAGTACAGATACGCAGTATTTT
TRBD1	TRBJ1-2	TRBV6-1	NA	CASSDPAGGRYGYTF	TGTGCCAGCAGTGACCCGGCAGGGGGCCGCTATGGCTACACCTTC
TRBD2	TRBJ2-3	TRBV7-8	large	CASSLADSGGPSTDTQYF	TGTGCCAGCAGCTTAGCCGATTCGGGAGGGCCTAGCACAGATACGCAGTATTTT
NA	TRBJ1-1	TRBV18	large	CASSSPSISAMNTEAFF	TGTGCCAGCTCATCACCCTCGATCTCAGCAATGAACACTGAAGCTTTCTTT
TRBD1	TRBJ1-2	TRBV10-3	NA	CAISERGQGYGYTF	TGTGCCATCAGTGAGCGGGGACAGGGGTATGGCTACACCTTC
NA	TRBJ1-2	TRBV5-1	NA	CASTPVDSRNYGYTF	TGCGCCAGCACCCCCGTGGACAGTAGGAACTATGGCTACACCTTC
NA	TRBJ2-5	TRBV6-6	NA	CASSYGGPGETQYF	TGTGCCAGCAGTTACGGGGGTCCGGGGGAGACCCAGTACTTC
NA	TRBJ1-5	TRBV7-8	NA	CASSDQMNQPQHF	TGTGCCAGCAGCGACCAGATGAATCAGCCCCAGCATTTT
TRBD1	TRBJ1-3	TRBV7-8	NA	CASSGERQGTGNTIYF	TGTGCCAGCAGCGGAGAACGACAGGGAACTGGAAACACCATATATTTT
NA	TRBJ2-1	TRBV5-1	few	CASSLASEYNEQFF	TGCGCCAGCAGCTTGGCTAGCGAGTACAATGAGCAGTTCTTC
NA	TRBJ2-5	TRBV10-3	NA	CAISEPPMITRPAHF	TGTGCCATCAGTGAGCCCCCGATGATAACTCGACCGGCACACTTC
TRBD2	TRBJ2-1	TRBV29-1	NA	CSVGASGVYNEQFF	TGCAGCGTTGGAGCTAGCGGGGTCTACAATGAGCAGTTCTTC
NA	TRBJ1-4	TRBV24-1	NA	CATSDSGATNEKLFF	TGTGCCACCAGTGACTCGGGGGCGACTAATGAAAAACTGTTTTTT
NA	TRBJ1-1	TRBV19	once	CASSDTGSRTEAFF	TGTGCCAGTAGTGACACAGGGAGTCGAACTGAAGCTTTCTTT
TRBD2	TRBJ2-5	TRBV7-7	NA	CASSFERGETQYF	TGTGCCAGCAGCTTTGAGCGGGGAGAGACCCAGTACTTC
TRBD2	TRBJ2-5	TRBV18	NA	CASSPGTNRETQYF	TGTGCCAGCTCACCGGGGACTAATCGAGAGACCCAGTACTTC
TRBD1	TRBJ1-2	TRBV5-1	NA	CASGSTGGITNYGYTF	TGCGCCAGCGGCTCAACAGGGGGCATCACTAACTATGGCTACACCTTC
TRBD2	TRBJ2-2	TRBV7-2	NA	CASSLAASGGRTGELFF	TGTGCCAGCAGCTTAGCCGCTAGCGGGGGTAGGACCGGGGAGCTGTTTTTT
NA	TRBJ2-1	TRBV7-2	NA	CASSPPGPNNEQFF	TGTGCCAGCAGCCCGCCGGGGCCGAACAATGAGCAGTTCTTC
TRBD2	TRBJ2-5	TRBV7-7	NA	CASSFIAGGQETQYF	TGTGCCAGCAGCTTCATAGCGGGGGGGCAAGAGACCCAGTACTTC
NA	TRBJ1-3	TRBV6-5	few	CASSSGPFSGNTIYF	TGTGCCAGCAGTTCCGGACCGTTCTCTGGAAACACCATATATTTT
NA	TRBJ1-2	TRBV6-5	NA	CASSYSMGGNYGYTF	TGTGCCAGCAGTTACTCGATGGGTGGGAACTATGGCTACACCTTC
TRBD1	TRBJ2-6	TRBV28	NA	CASSLQQGKSKGANVLTF	TGTGCCAGCAGTCTACAACAGGGGAAGTCGAAAGGGGCCAACGTCCTGACTTTC
TRBD1	TRBJ1-6	TRBV4-1	NA	CASSPPKGQRNNSPLHF	TGCGCCAGCAGCCCGCCGAAGGGACAGCGAAATAATTCACCCCTCCACTTT
NA	TRBJ2-1	TRBV24-1	NA	CATSDRTANNEQFF	TGTGCCACCAGTGATCGGACGGCTAACAATGAGCAGTTCTTC
TRBD2	TRBJ2-1	TRBV7-8	once	CASSFGLAGGPENEQFF	TGTGCCAGCAGCTTTGGACTAGCGGGGGGGCCAGAAAATGAGCAGTTCTTC
TRBD2	TRBJ2-3	TRBV10-3	NA	CAIGISGGAQADTQYF	TGTGCCATCGGCATCAGCGGGGGGGCTCAGGCAGATACGCAGTATTTT
TRBD1	TRBJ2-2	TRBV7-3	few	CASSISGTDGELFF	TGTGCCAGCAGCATATCCGGGACAGACGGGGAGCTGTTTTTT
NA	TRBJ2-5	TRBV7-2	NA	CASSSSETQYF	TGTGCCAGCAGCTCGTCCGAGACCCAGTACTTC
NA	TRBJ2-2	TRBV2	few	CASAGPTGELFF	TGTGCCAGCGCGGGCCCAACCGGGGAGCTGTTTTTT
NA	TRBJ2-5	TRBV7-2	once	CASSLSWGGGETQYF	TGTGCCAGCAGCTTATCTTGGGGGGGCGGGGAGACCCAGTACTTC
NA	TRBJ1-5	TRBV19	NA	CASRPLNRDNQPQHF	TGTGCCAGTCGCCCCCTCAACAGGGACAATCAGCCCCAGCATTTT
NA	TRBJ2-5	TRBV24-1	NA	CATSDLRETQYF	TGTGCCACCAGTGATTTGCGGGAGACCCAGTACTTC
NA	TRBJ2-1	TRBV5-1	few	CASSLAGDSGGRQFF	TGCGCCAGCAGCTTGGCCGGGGACAGCGGAGGGAGGCAGTTCTTC
NA	TRBJ2-5	TRBV14	NA	CASSFEAVRETQYF	TGTGCCAGCAGTTTCGAGGCAGTAAGAGAGACCCAGTACTTC
TRBD1	TRBJ1-1	TRBV19	few	CASGTGGTKNTEAFF	TGTGCCAGTGGGACAGGGGGCACTAAGAACACTGAAGCTTTCTTT
NA	TRBJ1-1	TRBV7-9	few	CASSLVAGNTEAFF	TGTGCCAGCAGCTTAGTTGCGGGGAACACTGAAGCTTTCTTT
TRBD2	TRBJ2-3	TRBV5-1	NA	CASSLGAGEKDTQYF	TGCGCCAGCAGCTTGGGGGCGGGGGAGAAAGATACGCAGTATTTT
NA	TRBJ1-6	TRBV30	NA	CAWRALWLGSPLHF	TGTGCCTGGAGAGCTCTCTGGCTAGGGTCACCCCTCCACTTT
NA	TRBJ2-2	TRBV5-1	NA	CASRPGNTGELFF	TGCGCCAGCAGGCCGGGGAACACCGGGGAGCTGTTTTTT
NA	TRBJ1-1	TRBV10-3	NA	CAISRQDNTEAFF	TGTGCCATCAGTAGACAGGACAACACTGAAGCTTTCTTT
NA	TRBJ1-5	TRBV2	NA	CASREIRSNQPQHF	TGTGCCAGCAGGGAAATAAGAAGCAATCAGCCCCAGCATTTT
NA	TRBJ2-4	TRBV10-2	NA	CASRLSGSSLAKNIQYF	TGCGCCAGCAGACTTAGCGGATCGTCGTTAGCCAAAAACATTCAGTACTTC
TRBD1	TRBJ2-2	TRBV7-6	NA	CASSFGQGANTGELFF	TGTGCCAGCAGCTTCGGACAGGGGGCGAACACCGGGGAGCTGTTTTTT
TRBD1	TRBJ2-3	TRBV10-1	NA	CASSRTGGEADTQYF	TGCGCCAGCAGCCGGACAGGGGGTGAGGCAGATACGCAGTATTTT
NA	TRBJ1-2	TRBV5-1	NA	CASSLDGGSGYGYTF	TGCGCCAGCAGCTTGGACGGAGGCTCTGGGTATGGCTACACCTTC
NA	TRBJ1-2	TRBV18	medium-sized	CASSPRSPEIYGYTF	TGTGCCAGCTCACCACGCTCTCCAGAAATCTATGGCTACACCTTC
NA	TRBJ1-1	TRBV30	few	CAWDGRIGLNTEAFF	TGTGCCTGGGATGGGCGCATTGGTCTGAACACTGAAGCTTTCTTT
NA	TRBJ2-6	TRBV18	NA	CASSPIPRGLSGANVLTF	TGTGCCAGCTCACCGATCCCGCGGGGACTCTCTGGGGCCAACGTCCTGACTTTC
TRBD2	TRBJ2-3	TRBV4-3	NA	CASSLFLAGGSTDTQYF	TGCGCCAGCAGCCTCTTTCTAGCGGGGGGAAGCACAGATACGCAGTATTTT
TRBD2	TRBJ2-3	TRBV2	NA	CASIAGGSTDTQYF	TGTGCCAGTATAGCGGGGGGGAGCACAGATACGCAGTATTTT
NA	TRBJ1-2	TRBV11-2	NA	CASSPRQDAVSTGYTF	TGTGCCAGCAGCCCACGACAGGATGCCGTTTCTACAGGCTACACCTTC
TRBD1	TRBJ1-1	TRBV4-1	once	CASSRDRGSEAFF	TGCGCCAGCAGCCGGGACAGGGGATCTGAAGCTTTCTTT
TRBD1	TRBJ1-4	TRBV4-1	NA	CASSQTGAGSEKLFF	TGCGCCAGCAGCCAAACAGGGGCGGGAAGTGAAAAACTGTTTTTT
NA	TRBJ2-3	TRBV5-1	NA	CASSPLEEFSSTDTQYF	TGCGCCAGCAGCCCTCTGGAGGAGTTCTCTAGCACAGATACGCAGTATTTT
TRBD1	TRBJ1-1	TRBV7-8	NA	CASKGGQGLNTEAFF	TGTGCCAGCAAAGGGGGCCAGGGCCTGAACACTGAAGCTTTCTTT